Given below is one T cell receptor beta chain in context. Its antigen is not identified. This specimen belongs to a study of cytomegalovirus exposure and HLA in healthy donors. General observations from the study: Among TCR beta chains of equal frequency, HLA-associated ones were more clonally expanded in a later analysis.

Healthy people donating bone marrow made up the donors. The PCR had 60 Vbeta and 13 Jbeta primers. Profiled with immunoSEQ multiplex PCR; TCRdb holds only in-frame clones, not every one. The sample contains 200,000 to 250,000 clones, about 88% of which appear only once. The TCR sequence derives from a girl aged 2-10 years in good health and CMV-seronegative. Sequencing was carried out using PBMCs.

The CDR3 spells CASSEVEIYGYTF. For the CDR3, the DNA is TGTGCCAGCAGTGAAGTGGAGATCTATGGCTACACCTTC. The chain couples TRBV6-1 to TRBJ1-2; no definite D call. In germline, CDR1 is MNHNS, CDR2 SASEGT. CDR3 length equals 13 residues. Trimming cost V 1 base and J 4 bases, with 7 bases left between them.